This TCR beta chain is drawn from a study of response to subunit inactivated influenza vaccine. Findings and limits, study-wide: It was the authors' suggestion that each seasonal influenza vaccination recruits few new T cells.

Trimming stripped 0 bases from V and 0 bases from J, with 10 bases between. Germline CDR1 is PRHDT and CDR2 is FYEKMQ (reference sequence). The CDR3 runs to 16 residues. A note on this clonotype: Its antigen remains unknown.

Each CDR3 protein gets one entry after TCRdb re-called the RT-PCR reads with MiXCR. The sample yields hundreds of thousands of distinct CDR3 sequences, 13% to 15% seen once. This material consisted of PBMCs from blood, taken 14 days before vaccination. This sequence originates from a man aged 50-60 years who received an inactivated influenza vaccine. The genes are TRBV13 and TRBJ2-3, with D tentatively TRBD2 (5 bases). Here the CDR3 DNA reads TGTGCCAGCAGCTTAGGATACGGGAAAAGCACAGATACGCAGTATTTT. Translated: CASSLGYGKSTDTQYF. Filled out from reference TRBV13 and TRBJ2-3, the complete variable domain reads AAGVIQSPRHLIKEKRETATLKCYPIPRHDTVYWYQQGPGQDPQFLISFYEKMQSDKGSIPDRFSAQQFSDYHSELNMSSLELGDSALYFCASSLGYGKSTDTQYFGPGTRLTVL.